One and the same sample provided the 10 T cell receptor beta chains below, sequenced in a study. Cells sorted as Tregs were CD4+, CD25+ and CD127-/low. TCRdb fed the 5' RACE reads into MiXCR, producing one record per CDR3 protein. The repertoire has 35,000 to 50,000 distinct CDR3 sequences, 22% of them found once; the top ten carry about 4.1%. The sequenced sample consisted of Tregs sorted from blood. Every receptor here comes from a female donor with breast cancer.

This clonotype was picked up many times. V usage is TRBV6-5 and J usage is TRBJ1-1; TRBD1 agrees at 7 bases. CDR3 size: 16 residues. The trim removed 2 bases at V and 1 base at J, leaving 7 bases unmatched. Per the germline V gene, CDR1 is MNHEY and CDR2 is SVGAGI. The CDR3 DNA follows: TGTGCCAGCAGTTACGGGCCGGGACAGAGGAACACTGAAGCTTTCTTT. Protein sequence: CASSYGPGQRNTEAFF.

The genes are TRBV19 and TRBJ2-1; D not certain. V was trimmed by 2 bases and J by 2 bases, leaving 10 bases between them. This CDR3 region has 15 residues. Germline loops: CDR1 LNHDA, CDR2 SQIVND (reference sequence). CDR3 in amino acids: CASSINPGTYNEQFF. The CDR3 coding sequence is TGTGCCAGTAGTATAAACCCAGGTACCTACAATGAGCAGTTCTTC.

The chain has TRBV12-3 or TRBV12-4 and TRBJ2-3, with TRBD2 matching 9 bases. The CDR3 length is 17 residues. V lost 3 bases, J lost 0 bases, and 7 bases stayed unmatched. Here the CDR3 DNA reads TGTGCCAGCAGTTTTCAACCCCTAGCGGGGAGCACAGATACGCAGTATTTT. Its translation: CASSFQPLAGSTDTQYF.

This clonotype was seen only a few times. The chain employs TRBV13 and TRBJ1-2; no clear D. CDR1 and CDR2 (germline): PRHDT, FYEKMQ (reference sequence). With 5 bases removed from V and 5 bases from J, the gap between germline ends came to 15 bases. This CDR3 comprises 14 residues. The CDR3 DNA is TGTGCCAGCAGCCTCACCGACGGGAGATATGGCTACACCTTC. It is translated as CASSLTDGRYGYTF.

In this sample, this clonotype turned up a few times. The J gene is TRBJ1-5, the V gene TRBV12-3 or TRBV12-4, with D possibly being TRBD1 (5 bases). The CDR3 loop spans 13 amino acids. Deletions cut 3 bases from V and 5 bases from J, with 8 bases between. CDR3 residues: CASSFRGDQPQHF. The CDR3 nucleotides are TGTGCCAGCAGTTTTCGGGGGGATCAGCCCCAGCATTTT.

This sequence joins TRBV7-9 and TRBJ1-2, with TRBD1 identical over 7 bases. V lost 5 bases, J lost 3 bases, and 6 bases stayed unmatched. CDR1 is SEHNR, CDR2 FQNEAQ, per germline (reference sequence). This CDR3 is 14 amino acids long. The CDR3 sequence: CASSPFDRDYGYTF. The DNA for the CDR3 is TGTGCCAGCAGCCCCTTTGACAGGGACTATGGCTACACCTTC.

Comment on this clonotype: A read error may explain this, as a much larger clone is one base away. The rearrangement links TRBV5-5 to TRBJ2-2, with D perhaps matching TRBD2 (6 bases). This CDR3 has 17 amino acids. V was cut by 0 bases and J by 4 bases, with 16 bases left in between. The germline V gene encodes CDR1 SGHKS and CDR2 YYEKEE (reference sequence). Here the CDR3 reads CASSLAGGAGGTGELFF. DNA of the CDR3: TGTGCCAGCAGCTTGGCCGGGGGAGCGGGTGGCACCGGGGAGCTGTTTTTT.

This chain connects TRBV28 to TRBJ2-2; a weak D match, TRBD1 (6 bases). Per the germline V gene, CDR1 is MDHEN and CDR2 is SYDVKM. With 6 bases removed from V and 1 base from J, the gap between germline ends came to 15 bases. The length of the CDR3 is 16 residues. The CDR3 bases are TGTGCCAGCAGCACATGGGACACAGGGAACACCGGGGAGCTGTTTTTT. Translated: CASSTWDTGNTGELFF. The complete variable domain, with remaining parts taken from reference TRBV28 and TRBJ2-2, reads DVKVTQSSRYLVKRTGEKVFLECVQDMDHENMFWYRQDPGLGLRLIYFSYDVKMKEKGDIPEGYSVSREKKERFSLILESASTNQTSMYLCASSTWDTGNTGELFFGEGSRLTVL.

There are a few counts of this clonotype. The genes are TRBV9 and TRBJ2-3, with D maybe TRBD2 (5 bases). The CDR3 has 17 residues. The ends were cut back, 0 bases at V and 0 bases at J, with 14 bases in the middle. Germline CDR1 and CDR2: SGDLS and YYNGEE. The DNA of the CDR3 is TGTGCCAGCAGCGTAGGTCCCAGCGGCTCTAGCACAGATACGCAGTATTTT. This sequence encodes CASSVGPSGSSTDTQYF.

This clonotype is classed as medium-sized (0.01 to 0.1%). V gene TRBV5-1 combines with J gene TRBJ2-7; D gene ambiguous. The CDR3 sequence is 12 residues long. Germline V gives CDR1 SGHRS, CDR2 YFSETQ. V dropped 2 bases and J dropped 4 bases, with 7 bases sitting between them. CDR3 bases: TGCGCCAGCAGCTTATTAGGATACGAGCAGTACTTC. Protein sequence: CASSLLGYEQYF.